The 4 T cell receptor beta chains below come from one sample, sequenced in a study of regulatory T cells in long-lasting Graves disease. Libraries of TCR beta came from iRepertoire HTBI primers plus Arm-PCR of CDR3 regions. TCRdb used MiXCR to reprocess the multiplex PCR reads, holding one entry per CDR3 protein. In the table there are over 350,000 distinct CDR3 sequences, about 15% of which are singletons. This sample's time point: newly diagnosed GD, antithyroid drugs for less than 3 months. The authors made the TCR library using RNA they extracted from PBMCs. Another study also made use of these data, one on T cells in Graves' hyperthyroidism and ophthalmopathy.

The sequences come from peripheral blood mononuclear cells (PBMCs), collected at new diagnosis, from a patient treated with antithyroid drugs. These receptors were obtained from a woman aged 40 to 50 with Graves disease.

The chain has TRBV10-1 and TRBJ2-1, with TRBD2 identical over 12 bases. Germline CDR1 reads WNHNN; CDR2 reads SYGVQD (reference sequence). Unmatched junction bases numbered 8, after V lost 5 bases and J lost 6 bases. The CDR3 length is 16 residues. The CDR3 nucleotides are TGCGCCAGCAGTCCCCAACTAGCGGGAGGTTTCAATGAGCAGTTCTTC. This encodes CASSPQLAGGFNEQFF.

Remarks on this clonotype: A far larger clone is a single base away, which makes a read error likely. The chain combines TRBV6-5 with TRBJ2-1, with 10 bases that match TRBD2. From germline, CDR1 is MNHEY and CDR2 SVGAGI. The CDR3 covers 15 residues. V shed 0 bases and J 7 bases; nucleotides not matched to a gene: 3. The CDR3: CASSYSSSGSNEQFF. In nucleotides, the CDR3 is TGTGCCAGCAGTTACTCGTCTAGCGGGAGTAATGAGCAGTTCTTC.

The rearrangement links TRBV10-3 to TRBJ2-3; D is unresolved. CDR3 size: 14 residues. Germline values: CDR1 ENHRY, CDR2 SYGVKD. V lost 9 bases and J lost 2, with 15 bases in between. CDR3 region: CAIAVGGDTDTQYF. The CDR3 nucleotides read TGTGCCATTGCGGTGGGCGGTGACACAGATACGCAGTATTTT.

There are a few counts of this clonotype. The chain employs TRBV7-9 and TRBJ2-2; 10 nucleotides align to TRBD2. The germline V gene encodes CDR1 SEHNR and CDR2 FQNEAQ (reference sequence). CDR3 size: 17 residues. After removal of 6 bases from V and 3 bases from J, the junction contained 10 bases not matched to a gene. The CDR3 DNA reads TGTGCCAGCAGGACCACCCCTAGCGGGAGTTACACCGGGGAGCTGTTTTTT. Encoded protein: CASRTTPSGSYTGELFF.